This T cell receptor (beta chain) was found in a study of molecular identifiers for immune sequencing clone quantification. MiXCR was run by TCRdb on the PCR reads, yielding one entry per CDR3 protein. The table shows more than 450,000 distinct CDR3 sequences, with roughly 24% occurring only once. Germline CDR1 is LGHNA and CDR2 is YNFKEQ. V was trimmed by 0 bases and J by 2 bases, leaving 9 bases between them. The CDR3 totals 15 residues. The chain joins TRBV4-2 to TRBJ2-3; D not resolved. This TCR derives from a human donor in good health. Some libraries in this study had Jurkat cell RNA spiked in. Source material: naive CD8+ T cells from blood, with Jurkat cell RNA spiked in. This sample's subset: FACS-sorted CD8+CD4-CCR7+CD45RA+ naive T cells. In DNA form, the CDR3 reads TGTGCCAGCAGCCAAGAGCGCCCGTCCACAGATACGCAGTATTTT. It specifies CASSQERPSTDTQYF.